One sample yielded the 21 T cell receptor beta chains listed below, sequenced in a study of CD8+CD57+ T cells in acquired aplastic anemia. Whoever was chosen for sequencing had shown CD8+CD57+ cell expansion by flow cytometry. It was genomic DNA that served as the template for profiling TCR beta VDJ and CDR3. Using its own MiXCR run on the reads, TCRdb lists one record per CDR3 protein. Of some 180,000 distinct CDR3 sequences in the sample, roughly three fifths were seen once. The material sequenced was sorted CD4+, CD8+, or CD8+CD57+ T cells (not recorded which) from PBMCs. These receptors originate from a human donor with aplastic anemia.

The chain links TRBV29-1 to TRBJ2-1; no clear D gene. The CDR3 length is 12 residues. The germline CDR1 and CDR2 sequences are SQVTM and ANQGSEA. V gave up 5 bases and J gave up 6 bases, with 11 bases separating them. CDR3 DNA sequence: TGCAGCGTTCCGACTCTCCTCAATGAGCAGTTCTTC. Its translation is CSVPTLLNEQFF.

The J gene is TRBJ2-1, the V gene TRBV7-8, with a tentative D call TRBD2 (6 bases). The CDR3 runs 14 residues. V lost 2 bases, J lost 3 bases, and 8 bases lay in between. The germline V gene encodes CDR1 SGHVS and CDR2 FQNEAQ. The CDR3 sequence: CASSLQTSYNEQFF. The CDR3 DNA sequence: TGTGCCAGCAGCTTACAGACTAGCTACAATGAGCAGTTCTTC.

With regard to this clonotype: One junction end does not reproduce the germline sequence, and a read error may be involved. The chain couples TRBV7-2 to TRBJ2-2, with a possible D match to TRBD1 (6 bases). This CDR3 region has 14 residues. Looked up from germline, CDR1 is SGHTA and CDR2 is FQGNSA. This chain's CDR3 is CASSLSRDTGEPFF. CDR3 nucleotide sequence: TGTGCCAGCAGTTTAAGTCGGGACACCGGGGAGCCGTTTTTT.

This clonotype was picked up many times. The chain carries TRBV6-5 and TRBJ2-1; D is perhaps TRBD2 (6 bases). There are 13 residues in the CDR3. From germline, CDR1 is MNHEY and CDR2 SVGAGI. Deletions cut 1 base from V and 8 bases from J, with 9 bases between. In DNA form, the CDR3 reads TGTGCCAGCAGTTACTTCCAGCGGGATGAGCAGTTCTTC. It codes for CASSYFQRDEQFF.

The chain carries TRBV7-9 and TRBJ1-2, with D possibly TRBD1 on 6 matching bases. Trimming took off 5 bases at V and 4 bases at J, with 11 bases between the two ends. There are 13 residues in the CDR3. Germline V gives CDR1 SEHNR, CDR2 FQNEAQ (reference sequence). The CDR3 loop reads CASSRTASYGYTF. The CDR3 region has the DNA TGTGCCAGCAGCCGGACAGCTTCCTATGGCTACACCTTC.

The rearrangement joins TRBV19 to TRBJ1-2; D possibly corresponds to TRBD1 (5 bases). In germline, CDR1 is LNHDA, CDR2 SQIVND (reference sequence). V lost 6 bases and J lost 2, with 13 bases in between. CDR3 length equals 14 residues. CDR3 region: CASSFGASNYGYTF. The CDR3 DNA is TGTGCCAGTAGCTTTGGGGCTTCCAACTATGGCTACACCTTC.

V usage is TRBV15 and J usage is TRBJ2-7, with TRBD1 matching over 7 bases. This CDR3 comprises 14 residues. Germline V gene lookup returns CDR1 LNHNV and CDR2 YYDKDF (reference sequence). V lost 4 bases to trimming and J lost 4 bases; unmatched junction nucleotides: 7. DNA of the CDR3: TGTGCCACCAGCATTAGACAGGGAGAATACGAGCAGTACTTC. Its protein is CATSIRQGEYEQYF.

The genes are TRBV10-3 and TRBJ1-3, with D perhaps TRBD1 (5 bases). Near its end, the DNA agrees better with TRBJ1-1, so the J call may be wrong. The CDR3 covers 14 residues. Germline V gives CDR1 ENHRY, CDR2 SYGVKD. For the CDR3, the DNA is TGTGCCATCCTCCCCTCGGGACCGGGGACTGAAGCTTTCTTT. This translates into CAILPSGPGTEAFF.

The genes are TRBV2 and TRBJ1-2; tentative D call: TRBD1 (6 bases). Per the germline V gene, CDR1 is SNHLY and CDR2 is FYNNEI. V was trimmed by 7 bases and J by 6 bases, leaving 15 bases between them. CDR3 length: 13 residues. In DNA, the CDR3 is TGTGCCAGCACCGAGGGACACAACCATGGCTACACCTTC. Its translation is CASTEGHNHGYTF.

This chain joins TRBV29-1 and TRBJ1-1, with 12 bases aligning to TRBD1. The ends lost 7 bases at V and 11 bases at J; junction bases unmatched: 8. Germline V gene data show CDR1 as SQVTM and CDR2 as ANQGSEA. The CDR3 length is 12 residues. The CDR3 is CSARWDRGHAFF. Here the CDR3 DNA reads TGCAGCGCCAGATGGGACAGGGGGCATGCTTTCTTT. The full variable domain, completed using reference TRBV29-1 and TRBJ1-1, is SAVISQKPSRDICQRGTSLTIQCQVDSQVTMMFWYRQQPGQSLTLIATANQGSEATYESGFVIDKFPISRPNLTFSTLTVSNMSPEDSSIYLCSARWDRGHAFFGQGTRLTVV.

This chain uses TRBV20-1 with TRBJ1-4; D gene ambiguous. V shed 6 bases and J shed 2 bases, with 1 base lying between them. Germline V lookup: CDR1 DFQATT, CDR2 SNEGSKA (reference sequence). This CDR3 spans 10 amino acids. The CDR3 protein is CSATNEKLFF. CDR3 bases: TGCAGTGCCACTAATGAAAAACTGTTTTTT.

This clonotype has a single count. The rearrangement joins TRBV7-9 to TRBJ2-1; 7 bases align to TRBD2. The V segment lost 4 bases and the J segment 1 base; nucleotides outside the gene matches: 13. Per the germline V gene, CDR1 is SEHNR and CDR2 is FQNEAQ (reference sequence). The CDR3 extends over 18 amino acids. The CDR3 reads CASSSPLAEAWSYNEQFF. CDR3 in DNA: TGTGCCAGCAGCTCCCCCCTAGCGGAGGCTTGGTCCTACAATGAGCAGTTCTTC.

This clonotype was counted ten times or more. V usage is TRBV19 and J usage is TRBJ2-1; D is possibly TRBD2 (5 bases). In germline, CDR1 is LNHDA, CDR2 SQIVND (reference sequence). Trimming shortened V by 6 bases and J by 0 bases, and 12 bases separated the two germline ends. This CDR3 spans 15 amino acids. CDR3 bases: TGTGCCAGTAGGATTATGGGGAGCTCCTACAATGAGCAGTTCTTC. Protein: CASRIMGSSYNEQFF.

Many counts were recorded for this clonotype. The J gene is TRBJ1-1, the V gene TRBV10-1, with D possibly being TRBD1 (5 bases). The germline CDR1 and CDR2 sequences are WNHNN and SYGVQD (reference sequence). The CDR3 has 12 residues. The V gene lost 0 bases and the J gene lost 10 bases, with 9 bases spanning the gap. The CDR3 DNA follows: TGCGCCAGCAGTGAGTCCGGGGGGAGAGCTTTCTTT. Protein sequence: CASSESGGRAFF.

The chain combines TRBV7-2 with TRBJ2-5; TRBD2 matches 10 bases. Germline V gene lookup returns CDR1 SGHTA and CDR2 FQGNSA. This CDR3 region has 18 residues. The V segment lost 1 base and the J segment 1 base; nucleotides outside the gene matches: 9. The CDR3 spells CASSLGRRLAGGQETQYF. In DNA, the CDR3 is TGTGCCAGCAGCTTAGGTCGTCGACTAGCGGGCGGCCAAGAGACCCAGTACTTC.

This chain uses TRBV5-1 with TRBJ2-5, with TRBD1 matching 11 bases. CDR1 is SGHRS, CDR2 YFSETQ, per germline. The CDR3 is 15 amino acids. V dropped 8 bases and J dropped 5; count of bases not matched to a gene: 11. The CDR3 DNA is TGCGCCAGTTACCCCGTGGGACAGGGGGACGAGACCCAGTACTTC. Translating gives CASYPVGQGDETQYF.

This rearrangement joins TRBV7-2 to TRBJ2-1; 7 bases are shared with TRBD2. V trimming: 6 bases; J trimming: 10 bases; junction bases outside the gene matches: 12. Germline lookup yields CDR1 SGHTA and CDR2 FQGNSA. The CDR3 is 14 residues long. The CDR3 region is CASSVGGSLVEQFF. The CDR3 nucleotides read TGTGCCAGCAGTGTGGGGGGGAGTTTGGTGGAGCAGTTCTTC.

This clonotype was detected ten times or more. The gene calls are TRBV5-1 and TRBJ1-1; D gene ambiguous. V was cut by 1 base and J by 3 bases, with 13 bases left in between. CDR1 is SGHRS and CDR2 is YFSETQ in the germline V gene. The CDR3 is made up of 15 amino acids. Here the CDR3 DNA reads TGCGCCAGCAGCTTGTACCCGAGCAGTTACACTGAAGCTTTCTTT. Protein: CASSLYPSSYTEAFF.

The chain couples TRBV20-1 to TRBJ2-3; 8 positions match TRBD2. The CDR3 is made up of 12 amino acids. The germline gives CDR1 DFQATT, CDR2 SNEGSKA (reference sequence). The J segment lost 8 bases and the V segment lost 1 base, leaving 2 bases of the junction unmatched. The chain's CDR3 is CSARVSGATQYF. The CDR3, as DNA: TGCAGTGCTAGAGTTAGCGGGGCTACGCAGTATTTT.

The rearrangement uses TRBV20-1 and TRBJ2-7; 8 nucleotides align to TRBD1. The J call may be in error: the DNA end matches TRBJ2-5 better. CDR1 and CDR2 (germline): DFQATT, SNEGSKA (reference sequence). This CDR3 comprises 13 residues. CDR3 loop: CSARDRYQETQYF. The CDR3 DNA sequence: TGCAGTGCAAGGGACAGGTACCAAGAGACCCAGTACTTC.

This clonotype was picked up a small number of times. The chain employs TRBV2 and TRBJ1-3, with D tentatively TRBD1 (5 bases). The V gene's germline CDR1 is SNHLY and CDR2 FYNNEI. V shed 6 bases and J shed 4 bases, with 13 bases lying between them. The CDR3 contains 14 residues. This chain's CDR3 is CASRAGGTGNTIYF. DNA of the CDR3: TGTGCCAGCAGGGCTGGGGGAACGGGAAACACCATATATTTT.